These T cell receptor beta chains were read from a single sample in a study of identical twins. Using its own MiXCR run on the 5' RACE reads, TCRdb lists one record per CDR3 protein. The data show a few hundred thousand distinct CDR3 sequences, with roughly 9% seen just once and more than 8% held by the top ten. Sequenced: naive T cells sorted from blood. All receptors derive from a woman between 50 and 59 years old in good health. The CDR3 runs from the conserved cysteine through the conserved F or W. D genes are given only for firm matches. Not every row has a clone size; where given, it reads once, few, many or a size class.

TRBV12-3/TRBV12-4	TRBD1	many	TRBJ1-1	TGTGCCAGCAGTCTATACAGGGGCGCGACTGAAGCTTTCTTT	CASSLYRGATEAFF
TRBV19	.	many	TRBJ1-2	TGTGCCAGTAGTATGGGGACCTTCTATGGCTACACCTTC	CASSMGTFYGYTF
TRBV5-1	.	.	TRBJ2-2	TGCGCCAGCAGCTTGGAACGGGTGAACACCGGGGAGCTGTTTTTT	CASSLERVNTGELFF
TRBV12-3/TRBV12-4	.	many	TRBJ1-1	TGTGCCAGCAGTTTGCACACCCGGGTGACTGAAGCTTTCTTT	CASSLHTRVTEAFF
TRBV4-1	.	.	TRBJ2-7	TGCGCCAGCAGCCACACGTCAGGAACGGAAACCTACGAGCAGTACTTC	CASSHTSGTETYEQYF
TRBV29-1	.	.	TRBJ2-4	TGCAGCGTTGAAGCCCCTTCTTTATTACCCCCAGGCGGCGCAAACATTCAGTACTTC	CSVEAPSLLPPGGANIQYF
TRBV7-7	.	many	TRBJ2-1	TGTGCTAGCAGCTTAGGTCCAGGCAGCTCCTACAATGAGCAGTTCTTC	CASSLGPGSSYNEQFF
TRBV5-1	.	few	TRBJ2-3	TGCGCCAGCAGCTTGGAGCTTTCTAGCGTGGATACGCAGTATTTT	CASSLELSSVDTQYF
TRBV14	.	few	TRBJ2-4	TGTGCCAGCAGCCTCCAGGGAGCCAAAAACATTCAGTACTTC	CASSLQGAKNIQYF
TRBV12-3/TRBV12-4	.	few	TRBJ1-5	TGTGCCAGCAGTTTATACGGGGGAAACAATCAGCCCCAGCATTTT	CASSLYGGNNQPQHF
TRBV20-1	TRBD1	.	TRBJ2-3	TGCAGTGCTAGAACGGACAGGGGGAGGGATACGCAGTATTTT	CSARTDRGRDTQYF
TRBV7-9	TRBD2	.	TRBJ2-2	TGTGCCAGCAGCTTATGGTCGACTAGCGGGACCGGGGAGCTGTTTTTT	CASSLWSTSGTGELFF
TRBV20-1	.	few	TRBJ1-1	TGCAGTGCTCGATTCGGTGGGATCACTGAAGCTTTCTTT	CSARFGGITEAFF
TRBV6-6	TRBD1	many	TRBJ1-1	TGTGCCAGCAGTTACGCCAGGGACAGGGCTTTCTTT	CASSYARDRAFF
TRBV29-1	.	.	TRBJ1-1	TGCAGCGTTGAATTCGGGGGGTTGGGGACTGAAGCTTTCTTT	CSVEFGGLGTEAFF
TRBV9	TRBD1	few	TRBJ2-2	TGTGCCAGCAGCCTTCCTGCGACAGGGGGCGGGGAGCTGTTTTTT	CASSLPATGGGELFF
TRBV27	TRBD2	few	TRBJ2-7	TGTGCCAGCAGATTACTAGCGGGCGTTTCCTACGAGCAGTACTTC	CASRLLAGVSYEQYF
TRBV4-2	.	many	TRBJ1-2	TGTGCCAGCAGCCAAGCCGGGGGCTACACCTTC	CASSQAGGYTF
TRBV12-3/TRBV12-4	.	few	TRBJ2-6	TGTGCCAGCAGTTTTCTTGACAGTTTCTCTGGGGCCAACGTCCTGACTTTC	CASSFLDSFSGANVLTF
TRBV29-1	TRBD1	many	TRBJ2-4	TGCAGCGTTGAGGAGGGACAGGGCACGATGGGCATTCAGTACTTC	CSVEEGQGTMGIQYF
TRBV2	.	many	TRBJ2-1	TGTGCCAGCAGCTACGGTTCGTCCTACAATGAGCAGTTCTTC	CASSYGSSYNEQFF
TRBV5-1	TRBD1	few	TRBJ2-4	TGCGCCAGCAGCTTGACGCCGGGACAGGCCAAAAACATTCAGTACTTC	CASSLTPGQAKNIQYF
TRBV21-1	.	many	TRBJ2-3	TGTGCCAGCAGCCACCCGGGGGCAGATACGCAGTATTTT	CASSHPGADTQYF
TRBV19	.	.	TRBJ1-4	TGTGCCAGTAGTTCGGGGCGTCTGTTTTTT	CASSSGRLFF
TRBV2	.	few	TRBJ2-1	TGTGCCAGCAGCCCCCGGGACGCCTACAATGAGCAGTTCTTC	CASSPRDAYNEQFF
TRBV10-3	.	few	TRBJ2-5	TGTGCCATCAATGAGGTCTTCCAAGAGACCCAGTACTTC	CAINEVFQETQYF
TRBV16	.	.	TRBJ2-3	TGTGCCAGCAGCCGAAAGGATACGCAGTATTTT	CASSRKDTQYF
TRBV5-1	.	.	TRBJ2-3	TGCGCCAGCAGCTCCGGAGGGAGGCCCACAGATACGCAGTATTTT	CASSSGGRPTDTQYF
TRBV5-1	.	many	TRBJ2-5	TGTGCCAGCAGCTTAGCCCTACAAGAGACCCAGTACTTC	CASSLALQETQYF
TRBV4-1	.	.	TRBJ2-5	TGCGCCAGCAGCCAAGAACGGTGGGGAGTGCAAGAGACCCAGTACTTC	CASSQERWGVQETQYF
TRBV29-1	.	.	TRBJ2-3	TGCAGCGCAAGACTGGCAGATACGCAGTATTTT	CSARLADTQYF
TRBV5-1	TRBD2	few	TRBJ2-1	TGCGCCAGCAGCTTCGGGACTAGTCTGTACACACACAATGAGCAGTTCTTC	CASSFGTSLYTHNEQFF
TRBV4-2	.	few	TRBJ2-6	TGTGCCAGCAGCCAAGGGACACCCATAGCCTCTGGGGCCAACGTCCTGACTTTC	CASSQGTPIASGANVLTF
TRBV25-1	TRBD1	few	TRBJ1-1	TGTGCCAGCAGTGAGGTTGTTGGGACAGGGGGTGAAGCTTTCTTT	CASSEVVGTGGEAFF
TRBV5-1	TRBD2	many	TRBJ2-3	TGCGCCAGCAGCTTGATGGCTAGCGGGAGTAGCCCAGATACGCAGTATTTT	CASSLMASGSSPDTQYF
TRBV6-6	TRBD1	few	TRBJ1-1	TGTGCCAGCATTATACAGGGGGCACATACTTCCCTGAACACTGAAGCTTTCTTT	CASIIQGAHTSLNTEAFF
TRBV4-2	TRBD2	few	TRBJ2-1	TGTGCCAGCAGCCACCGCGGGACTAGCGGGAGTTTTAATGAGCAGTTCTTC	CASSHRGTSGSFNEQFF
TRBV11-2	.	.	TRBJ2-5	TGTGCCAGCAGCTTAGTTGGATCCCGGGAGACCCAGTACTTC	CASSLVGSRETQYF
TRBV2	TRBD1	.	TRBJ1-5	TGTGCCAGCAGTGGCTTGACAGGGTCAGATCAGCCCCAGCATTTT	CASSGLTGSDQPQHF
TRBV20-1	.	.	TRBJ2-2	TGCAGTGCTAGAGATCGACCAGGCGGGGAGCTGTTTTTT	CSARDRPGGELFF
TRBV20-1	TRBD1	few	TRBJ1-5	TGCAGTGCTTCTGATCAGCCGACAGGGTCGGGGAATCAGCCCCAGCATTTT	CSASDQPTGSGNQPQHF
TRBV12-3/TRBV12-4	TRBD2	.	TRBJ2-1	TGTGCCAGCAGTTTCAGCGGGAGGGCCAATGGTGAGCAGTTCTTC	CASSFSGRANGEQFF
TRBV6-5	.	few	TRBJ1-1	TGTGCCAGCAGTTACGGGACGGAGACTTTCTTT	CASSYGTETFF